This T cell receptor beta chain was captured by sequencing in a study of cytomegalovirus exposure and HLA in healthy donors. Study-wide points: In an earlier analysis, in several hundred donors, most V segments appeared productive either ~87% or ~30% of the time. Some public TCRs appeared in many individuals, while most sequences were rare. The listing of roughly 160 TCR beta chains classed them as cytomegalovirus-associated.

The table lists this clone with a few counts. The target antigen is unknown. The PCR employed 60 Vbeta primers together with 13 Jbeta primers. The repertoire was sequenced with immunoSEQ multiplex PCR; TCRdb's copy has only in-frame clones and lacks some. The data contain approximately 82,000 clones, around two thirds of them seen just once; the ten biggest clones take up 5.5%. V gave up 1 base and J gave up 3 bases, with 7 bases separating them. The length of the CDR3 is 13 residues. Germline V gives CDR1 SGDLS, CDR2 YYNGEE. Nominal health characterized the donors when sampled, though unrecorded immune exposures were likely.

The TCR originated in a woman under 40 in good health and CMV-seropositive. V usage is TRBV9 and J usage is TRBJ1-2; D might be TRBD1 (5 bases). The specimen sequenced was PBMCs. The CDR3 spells CASSVPQDYGYTF. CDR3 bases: TGTGCCAGCAGCGTACCACAGGACTATGGCTACACCTTC.